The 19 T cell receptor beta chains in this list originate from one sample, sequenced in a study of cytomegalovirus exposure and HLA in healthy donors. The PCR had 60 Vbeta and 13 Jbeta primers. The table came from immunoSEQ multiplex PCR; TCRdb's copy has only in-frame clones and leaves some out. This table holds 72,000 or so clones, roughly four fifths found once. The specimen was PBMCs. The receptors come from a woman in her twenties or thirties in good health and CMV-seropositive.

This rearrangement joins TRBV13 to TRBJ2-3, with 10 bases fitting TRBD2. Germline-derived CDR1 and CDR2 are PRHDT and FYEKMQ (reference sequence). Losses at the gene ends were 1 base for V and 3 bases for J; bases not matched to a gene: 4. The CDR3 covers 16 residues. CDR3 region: CASSLVLAGPTDTQYF. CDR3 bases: TGTGCCAGCAGCTTAGTACTAGCGGGACCTACAGATACGCAGTATTTT.

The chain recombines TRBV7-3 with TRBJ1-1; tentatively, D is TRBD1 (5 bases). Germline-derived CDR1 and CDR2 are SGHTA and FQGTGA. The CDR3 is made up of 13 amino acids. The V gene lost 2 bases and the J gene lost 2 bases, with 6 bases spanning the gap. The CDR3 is CASSLGHNTEAFF. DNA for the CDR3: TGTGCCAGCAGCTTAGGACACAACACTGAAGCTTTCTTT.

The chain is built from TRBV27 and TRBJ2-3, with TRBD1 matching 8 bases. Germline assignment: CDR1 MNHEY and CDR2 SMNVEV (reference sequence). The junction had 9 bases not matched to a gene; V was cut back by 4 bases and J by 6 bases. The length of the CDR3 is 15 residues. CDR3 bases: TGTGCCAGCAGTTCCTACAGGGGGAGTCAGGATACGCAGTATTTT. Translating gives CASSSYRGSQDTQYF.

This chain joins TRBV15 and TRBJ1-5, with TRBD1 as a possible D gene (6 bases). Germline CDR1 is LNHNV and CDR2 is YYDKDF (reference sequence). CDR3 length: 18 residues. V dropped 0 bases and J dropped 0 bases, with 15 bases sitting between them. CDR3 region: CATSRDLGQRYSNQPQHF. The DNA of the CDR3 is TGTGCCACCAGCAGAGATTTAGGACAGCGTTATAGCAATCAGCCCCAGCATTTT.

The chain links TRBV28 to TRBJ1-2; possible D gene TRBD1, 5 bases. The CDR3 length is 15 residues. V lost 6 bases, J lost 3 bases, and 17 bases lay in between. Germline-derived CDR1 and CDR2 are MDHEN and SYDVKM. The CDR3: CASRRGALRDYGYTF. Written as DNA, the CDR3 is TGTGCCAGCAGAAGGGGCGCATTACGCGACTATGGCTACACCTTC.

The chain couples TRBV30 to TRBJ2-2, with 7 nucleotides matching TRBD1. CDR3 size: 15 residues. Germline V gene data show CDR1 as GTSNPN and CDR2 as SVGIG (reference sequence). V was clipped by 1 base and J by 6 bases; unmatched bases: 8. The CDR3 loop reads CAWSDGQVESGELFF. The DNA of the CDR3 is TGTGCCTGGAGTGATGGACAGGTTGAGTCCGGGGAGCTGTTTTTT.

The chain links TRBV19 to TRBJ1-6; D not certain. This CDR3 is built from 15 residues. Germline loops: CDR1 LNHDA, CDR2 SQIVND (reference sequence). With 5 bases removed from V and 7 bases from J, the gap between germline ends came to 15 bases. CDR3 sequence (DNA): TGTGCCAGTAGTCCAAGTCTGAGTTCCAATTCACCCCTCCACTTT. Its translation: CASSPSLSSNSPLHF.

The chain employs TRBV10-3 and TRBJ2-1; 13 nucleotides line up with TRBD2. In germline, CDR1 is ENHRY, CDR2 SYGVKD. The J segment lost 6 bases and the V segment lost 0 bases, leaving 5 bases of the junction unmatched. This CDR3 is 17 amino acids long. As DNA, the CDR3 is TGTGCCATCAGTGAGTCGGAGACTAGCGGGAGGAGCAATGAGCAGTTCTTC. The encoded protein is CAISESETSGRSNEQFF.

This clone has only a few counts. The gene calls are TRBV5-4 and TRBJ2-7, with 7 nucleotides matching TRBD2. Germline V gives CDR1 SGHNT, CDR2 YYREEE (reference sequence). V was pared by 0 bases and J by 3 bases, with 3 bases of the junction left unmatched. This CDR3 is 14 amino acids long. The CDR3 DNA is TGTGCCAGCAGCTTGGCGGGAGGATACTACGAGCAGTACTTC. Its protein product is CASSLAGGYYEQYF.

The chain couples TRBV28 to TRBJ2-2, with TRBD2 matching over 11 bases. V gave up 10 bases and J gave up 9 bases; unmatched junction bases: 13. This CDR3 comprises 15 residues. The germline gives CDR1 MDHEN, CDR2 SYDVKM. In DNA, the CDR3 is TGTGCCACCCTTGGGTATCTAGCGGGAGGCCGGGAGCTGTTTTTT. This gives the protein CATLGYLAGGRELFF.

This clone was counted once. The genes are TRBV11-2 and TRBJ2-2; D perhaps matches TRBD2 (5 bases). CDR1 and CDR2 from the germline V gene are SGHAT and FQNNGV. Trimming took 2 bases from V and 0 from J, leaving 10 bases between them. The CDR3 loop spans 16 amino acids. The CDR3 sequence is CASSLHGNSNTGELFF. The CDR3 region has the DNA TGTGCCAGCAGCTTACACGGGAACTCGAACACCGGGGAGCTGTTTTTT. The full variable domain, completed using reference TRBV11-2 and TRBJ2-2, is EAGVAQSPRYKIIEKRQSVAFWCNPISGHATLYWYQQILGQGPKLLIQFQNNGVVDDSQLPKDRFSAERLKGVDSTLKIQPAKLEDSAVYLCASSLHGNSNTGELFFGEGSRLTVL.

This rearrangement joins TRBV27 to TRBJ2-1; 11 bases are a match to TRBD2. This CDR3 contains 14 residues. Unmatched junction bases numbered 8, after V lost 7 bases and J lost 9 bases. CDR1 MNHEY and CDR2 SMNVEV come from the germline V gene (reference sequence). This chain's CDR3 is CASKSSGRYGEQFF. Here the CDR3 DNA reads TGTGCCAGCAAATCTAGCGGGAGGTACGGTGAGCAGTTCTTC.

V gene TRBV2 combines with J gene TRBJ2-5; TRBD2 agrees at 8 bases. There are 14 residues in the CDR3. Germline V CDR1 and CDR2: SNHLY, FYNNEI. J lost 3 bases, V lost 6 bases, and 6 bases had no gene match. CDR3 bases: TGTGCCAGCAGCGTAAGCGGGAGAGAAGAGACCCAGTACTTC. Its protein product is CASSVSGREETQYF.

CDR3 sequence: CASSRDRVNQPQHF. The DNA of the CDR3 is TGTGCCAGCAGTCGAGACAGGGTCAATCAGCCCCAGCATTTT. The rearrangement links TRBV7-8 to TRBJ1-5; 7 bases are a match to TRBD1. This CDR3 has 14 residues. Trimming took 6 bases from V and 3 from J; bases not matched to a gene: 5. Germline CDR1 reads SGHVS; CDR2 reads FQNEAQ.

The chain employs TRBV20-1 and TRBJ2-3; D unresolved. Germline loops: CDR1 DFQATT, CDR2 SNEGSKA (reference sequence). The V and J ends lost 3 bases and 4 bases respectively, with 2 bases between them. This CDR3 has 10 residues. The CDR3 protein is CSASSDTQYF. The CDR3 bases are TGCAGTGCTAGCTCAGATACGCAGTATTTT.

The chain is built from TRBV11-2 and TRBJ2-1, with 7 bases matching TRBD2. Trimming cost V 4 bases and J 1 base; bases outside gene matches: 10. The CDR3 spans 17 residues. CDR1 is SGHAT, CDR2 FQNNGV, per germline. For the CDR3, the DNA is TGTGCCAGCAGCTCGAGCTCACTAGCGTGGTCCTACAATGAGCAGTTCTTC. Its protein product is CASSSSSLAWSYNEQFF.

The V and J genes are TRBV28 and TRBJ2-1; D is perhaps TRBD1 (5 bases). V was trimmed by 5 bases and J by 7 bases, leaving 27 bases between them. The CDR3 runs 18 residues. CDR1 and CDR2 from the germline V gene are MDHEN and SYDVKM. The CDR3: CASSPRLSRQGRANEQFF. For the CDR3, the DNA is TGTGCCAGCAGTCCAAGGTTGAGTAGGCAGGGTAGGGCAAATGAGCAGTTCTTC.

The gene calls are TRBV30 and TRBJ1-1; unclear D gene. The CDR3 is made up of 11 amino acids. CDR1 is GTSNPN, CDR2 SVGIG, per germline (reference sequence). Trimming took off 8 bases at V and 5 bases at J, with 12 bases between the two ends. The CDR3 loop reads CAVFVVTEAFF. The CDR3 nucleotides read TGTGCCGTCTTCGTTGTTACTGAAGCTTTCTTT.

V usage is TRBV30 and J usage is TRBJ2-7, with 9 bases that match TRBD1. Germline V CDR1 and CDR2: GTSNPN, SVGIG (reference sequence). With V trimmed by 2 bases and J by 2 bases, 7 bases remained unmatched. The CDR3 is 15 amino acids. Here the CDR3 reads CAWSPRGTGTYEQYF. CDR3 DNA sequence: TGTGCCTGGAGTCCACGGGGGACAGGGACCTACGAGCAGTACTTC.